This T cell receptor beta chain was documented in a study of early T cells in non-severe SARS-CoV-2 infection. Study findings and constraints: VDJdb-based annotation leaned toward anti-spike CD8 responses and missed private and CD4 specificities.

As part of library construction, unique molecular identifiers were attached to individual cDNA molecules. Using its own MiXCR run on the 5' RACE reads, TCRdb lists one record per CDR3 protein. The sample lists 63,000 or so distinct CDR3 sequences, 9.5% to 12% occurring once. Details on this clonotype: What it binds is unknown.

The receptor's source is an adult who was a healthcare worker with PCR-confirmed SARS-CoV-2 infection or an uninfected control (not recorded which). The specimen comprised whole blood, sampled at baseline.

The CDR3 loop reads CASSQDLTGEQYF. CDR3 nucleotide sequence: TGTGCCAGCAGCCAAGATTTAACAGGCGAGCAGTACTTC. The J gene is TRBJ2-7, the V gene TRBV4-2; tentative D call: TRBD1 (5 bases). V lost 0 bases and J 6 bases, leaving 9 bases between the germline ends. Per the germline V gene, CDR1 is LGHNA and CDR2 is YNFKEQ. The CDR3 length is 13 residues.